This T cell receptor beta chain was identified during a study of T cell responses to AZD1222 COVID-19 vaccine. Clones were read by immunoSEQ multiplex PCR, and TCRdb kept only the in-frame ones, dropping some. This sample yields 85,000 to 130,000 clones, of which about 87% are seen a single time; around 8.7% belongs to the top ten. The germline gives CDR1 LNHDA, CDR2 SQIVND (reference sequence). Trimming took off 4 bases at V and 6 bases at J, with 12 bases between the two ends. This CDR3 comprises 13 residues. The TCR was taken from an adult in good health. Sequencing was performed on peripheral blood, taken on day 0 of AZD1222 vaccination. This rearrangement joins TRBV19 to TRBJ1-2; possibly TRBD1 for D (5 bases). The CDR3 reads CASSNRGRDGYTF. CDR3 sequence (DNA): TGTGCCAGTAGTAACCGGGGCAGAGATGGCTACACCTTC.